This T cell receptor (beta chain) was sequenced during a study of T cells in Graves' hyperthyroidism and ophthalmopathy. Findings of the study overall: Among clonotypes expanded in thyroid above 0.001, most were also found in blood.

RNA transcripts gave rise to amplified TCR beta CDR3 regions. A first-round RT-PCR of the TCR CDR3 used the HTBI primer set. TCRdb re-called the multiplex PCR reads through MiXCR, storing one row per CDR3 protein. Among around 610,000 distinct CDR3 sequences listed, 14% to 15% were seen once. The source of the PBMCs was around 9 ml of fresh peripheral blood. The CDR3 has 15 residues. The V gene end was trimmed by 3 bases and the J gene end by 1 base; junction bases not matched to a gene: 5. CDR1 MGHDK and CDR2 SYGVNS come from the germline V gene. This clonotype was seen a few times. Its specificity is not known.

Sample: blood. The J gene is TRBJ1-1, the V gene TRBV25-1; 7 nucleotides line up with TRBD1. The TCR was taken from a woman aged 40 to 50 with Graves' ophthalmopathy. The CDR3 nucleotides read TGTGCCAGCAGTGATCCCGCAGGGGGGAACACTGAAGCTTTCTTT. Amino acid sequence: CASSDPAGGNTEAFF.